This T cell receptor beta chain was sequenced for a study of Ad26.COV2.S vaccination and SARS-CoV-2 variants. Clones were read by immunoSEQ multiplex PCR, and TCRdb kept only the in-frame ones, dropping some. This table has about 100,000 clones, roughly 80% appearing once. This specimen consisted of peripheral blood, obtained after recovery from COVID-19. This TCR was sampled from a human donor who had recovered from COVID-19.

The CDR3 loop reads CASSQGFTANTEAFF. CDR3 in DNA: TGCGCCAGCAGCCAAGGATTCACTGCGAACACTGAAGCTTTCTTT. The chain links TRBV4-3 to TRBJ1-1, with D unresolved. V lost 1 base to trimming and J lost 1 base, with 10 bases between them. CDR3 length: 15 amino acids. Germline lookup yields CDR1 LGHNA and CDR2 YSLEER.